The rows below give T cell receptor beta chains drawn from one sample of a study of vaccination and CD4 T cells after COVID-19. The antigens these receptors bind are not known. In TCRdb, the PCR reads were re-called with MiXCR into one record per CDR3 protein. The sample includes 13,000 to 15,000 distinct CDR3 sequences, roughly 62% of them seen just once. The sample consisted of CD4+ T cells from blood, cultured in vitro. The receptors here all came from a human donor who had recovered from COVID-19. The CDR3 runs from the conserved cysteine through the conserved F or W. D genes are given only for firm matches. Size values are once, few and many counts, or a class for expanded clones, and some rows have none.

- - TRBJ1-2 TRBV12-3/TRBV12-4 TGTGCCAGCAGACCCGGGACAAGATCTCGTGGCTACACCTTC CASRPGTRSRGYTF
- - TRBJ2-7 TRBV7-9 TGTGCCAGCAGCTTAGCCCCGACAGTAGGTTACGAGCAGTACTTC CASSLAPTVGYEQYF
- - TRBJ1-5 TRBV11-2 TGTGCCAGCAGCTTAGTCGCTCGGAGTCAGCCCCAGCATTTT CASSLVARSQPQHF
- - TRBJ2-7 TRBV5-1 TGCGCCAGCAGCCAAAACAGCGGTGTAGCCTACGAGCAGTACTTC CASSQNSGVAYEQYF
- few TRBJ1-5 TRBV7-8 TGTGCCAGCAGCTTCGGGGTCTACCAGCCCCAGCATTTT CASSFGVYQPQHF
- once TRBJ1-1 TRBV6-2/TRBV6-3 TGTGCCAGCAGTTACGGGGGTACTGAAGCTTTCTTT CASSYGGTEAFF
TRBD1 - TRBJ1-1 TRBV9 TGTGCCAGCAGCGTAGACCCGCCAGGGGGGAACACTGAAGCTTTCTTT CASSVDPPGGNTEAFF
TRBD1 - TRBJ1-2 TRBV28 TGTGCCAGCAGTTTAGTACGGGACAGGGGGCGAAGCTACACCTTC CASSLVRDRGRSYTF
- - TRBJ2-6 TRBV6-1 TGTGCCAGCAAGGAGGGGGCGGATGGGGCCAACGTCCTGACTTTC CASKEGADGANVLTF
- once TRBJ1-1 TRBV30 TGTGCCTGGAGTGTACAAGAAGACACTGAAGCTTTCTTT CAWSVQEDTEAFF
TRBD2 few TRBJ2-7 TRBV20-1 TGCAGTGCTCCCCGTTCGGGGGGCTACGAGCAGTACTTC CSAPRSGGYEQYF
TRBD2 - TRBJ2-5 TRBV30 TGTGCCTGGGACTCGAAGGGACTAGCGGGAGGGGCTGAGTACTTC CAWDSKGLAGGAEYF
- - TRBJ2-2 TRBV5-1 TGCGCCAGCAGCGATACCGACACCGGGGAGCTGTTTTTT CASSDTDTGELFF
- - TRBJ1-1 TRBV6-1 TGTGCCGCTCGAAGGCCGGGAGGGGGCACTGAAGCTTTCTTT CAARRPGGGTEAFF
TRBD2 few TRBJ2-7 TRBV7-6 TGTGCCAGCAGCTCGGCTAGCGGGGCTACCTACGAGCAGTACTTC CASSSASGATYEQYF
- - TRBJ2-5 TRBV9 TGTGCCAGCAGCCTGGATAGCCAAGAGACCCAGTACTTC CASSLDSQETQYF
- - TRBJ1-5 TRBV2 TGTGCCAGCAGTAGGAGCAATCAGCCCCAGCATTTT CASSRSNQPQHF
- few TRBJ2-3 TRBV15 TGTGCCACCAGCAGAGGAGCGGAGACCTCAGATACGCAGTATTTT CATSRGAETSDTQYF
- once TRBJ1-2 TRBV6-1 TGTGCCAGCAGTGAGTATCCGGACAGTAACTATGGCTACACCTTC CASSEYPDSNYGYTF
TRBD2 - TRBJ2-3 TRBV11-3 TGTGCCAGCAAAAGCGGGGTCCCGGGAGATACGCAGTATTTT CASKSGVPGDTQYF
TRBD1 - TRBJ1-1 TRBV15 TGTGCCACCAGCCGATCACCGGGACAGGGCACTGAAGCTTTCTTT CATSRSPGQGTEAFF
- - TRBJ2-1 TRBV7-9 TGTGCCAGCAGCCTAGTAGGTGAAATCTCCTACAATGAGCAGTTCTTC CASSLVGEISYNEQFF
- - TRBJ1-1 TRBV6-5 TGTGCCAGCAGTTCCACCATGAACACTGAAGCTTTCTTT CASSSTMNTEAFF
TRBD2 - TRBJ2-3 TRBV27 TGTGCCAGCAGTCCTCGGACTAGCGGAGATACGCAGTATTTT CASSPRTSGDTQYF
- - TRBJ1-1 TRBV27 TGTGCCAGCAGTTTTGGGGTTAACCTGGACACTGAAGCTTTCTTT CASSFGVNLDTEAFF
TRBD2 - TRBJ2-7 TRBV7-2 TGTGCCAGCAGCTCGCTTACGGGAGGCGAGCAGTACTTC CASSSLTGGEQYF
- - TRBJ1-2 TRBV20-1 TGCAGTGCTATCGTCAGGGACTCCTTTGATGGCTACACCTTC CSAIVRDSFDGYTF
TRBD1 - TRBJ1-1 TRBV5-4 TGTGCCAGCAGCCCCAGTGAGGGGGCGGAGGGAAGCACTGAAGCTTTCTTT CASSPSEGAEGSTEAFF
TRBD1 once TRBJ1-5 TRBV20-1 TGCAGTGCTATCCACAGGGGCTCGGGCAATCAGCCCCAGCATTTT CSAIHRGSGNQPQHF
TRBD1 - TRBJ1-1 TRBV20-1 TGCAGTGCTAGAGCCAGACAGGGGGGAAGAGGGGGCCGGGTGGCCACTGAAGCTTTCTTT CSARARQGGRGGRVATEAFF
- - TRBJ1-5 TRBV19 TGTGCCAGTAGTATCGGAGGGAGTGTCAGCAATCAGCCCCAGCATTTT CASSIGGSVSNQPQHF
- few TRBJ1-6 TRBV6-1 TGTGCCAGCACCCCCGGGGGGGATTCACCCCTCCACTTT CASTPGGDSPLHF
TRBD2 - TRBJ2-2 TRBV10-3 TGTGCCACCGCCGGGACTAGCGGAGAGGGAGGGGAGCTGTTTTTT CATAGTSGEGGELFF
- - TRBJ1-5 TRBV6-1 TGTGCCAGCAGAGGACAACTTGAGCCCCAGCATTTT CASRGQLEPQHF
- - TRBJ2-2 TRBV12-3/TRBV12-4 TGTGCCAGCAGTTTCGAAGGCGGAATGACCGGGGAGCTGTTTTTT CASSFEGGMTGELFF
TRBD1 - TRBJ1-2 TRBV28 TGTGCCAGCAGTTTACTTGGGACAGGGTATGGCTACACCTTC CASSLLGTGYGYTF
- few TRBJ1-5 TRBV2 TGTGCCAGCACCGAAGGGGGATCAGCCCAGCATTTT CASTEGGSAQHF
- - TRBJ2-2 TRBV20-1 TGCAGTGCTAGACCCGACAGGGGAGGGTCCGGGGAGCTGTTTTTT CSARPDRGGSGELFF
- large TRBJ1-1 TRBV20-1 TGCAGTGCTAGAGTCCCGGTCGCCCGGGGCACTGAAGCTTTCTTT CSARVPVARGTEAFF
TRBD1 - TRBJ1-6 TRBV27 TGTGCCAGCAGTTTACAGGGGGTATTTTCACCCCTCCACTTT CASSLQGVFSPLHF
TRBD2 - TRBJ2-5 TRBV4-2 TGTGCCAGCAGCCAGGGGCTAGCGGGGCCGTACCAAGAGACCCAGTACTTC CASSQGLAGPYQETQYF
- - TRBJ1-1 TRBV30 TGTGCCTGGAGGCCCGGACAGTACACTGAAGCTTTCTTT CAWRPGQYTEAFF
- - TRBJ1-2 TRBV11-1 TGTGCCAGTTCGGAGGGGGGGCTACCCTATGGCTACACCTTC CASSEGGLPYGYTF
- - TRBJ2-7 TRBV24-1 TGTGCCACCAGTGACGCCTGGGGTACAGGGAACGAGCAGTACTTC CATSDAWGTGNEQYF
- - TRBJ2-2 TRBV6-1 TGTGCCAGCAGTGAACCGGTCACCGGGGAGCTGTTTTTT CASSEPVTGELFF
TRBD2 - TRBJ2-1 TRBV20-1 TGCAGTGCTAGACTAGCGGGTACCAATGAGCAGTTCTTC CSARLAGTNEQFF
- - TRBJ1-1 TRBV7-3 TGTGCCAGCAGCCACCCGGACGGGCACACTGAAGCTTTCTTT CASSHPDGHTEAFF
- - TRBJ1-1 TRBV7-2 TGTGCCAGCAGCTTAGTCAGGGGGAACACTGAAGCTTTCTTT CASSLVRGNTEAFF
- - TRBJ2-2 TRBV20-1 TGCAGTGCCGCCAAACAGAGACCCGGGGAGCTGTTTTTT CSAAKQRPGELFF
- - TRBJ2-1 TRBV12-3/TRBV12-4 TGTGCCAGCAGTTTAGGTTCGGGATACAATGAGCAGTTCTTC CASSLGSGYNEQFF
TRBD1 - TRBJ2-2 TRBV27 TGTGCCAGCAGACGCCCAGGGGGCCAAAACACCGGGGAGCTGTTTTTT CASRRPGGQNTGELFF
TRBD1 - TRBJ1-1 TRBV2 TGTGCCAGCACCCCAGGGGGAGCCAACACTGAAGCTTTCTTT CASTPGGANTEAFF
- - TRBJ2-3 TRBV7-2 TGTGCCAGCACCTCTGAAGCGAGCAACACAGATACGCAGTATTTT CASTSEASNTDTQYF